These 4 T cell receptor beta chains came from one sample sequenced in a study of blood T cell repertoires in COVID-19. Profiling relied on immunoSEQ multiplex PCR, and the TCRdb table lists in-frame clones only, not all of them. The sample contains 85,000 to 120,000 clones, 80% to 95% of which appear only once. Sequencing was done on a sample of peripheral blood. These receptors originate from a man between 18 and 29 years old with acute or convalescent COVID-19.

V and J are TRBV2 and TRBJ2-7, with D hard to call. This CDR3 is built from 14 residues. V was pared by 3 bases and J by 2 bases, with 11 bases between. The germline gives CDR1 SNHLY, CDR2 FYNNEI. The CDR3 sequence: CASSESGRTYEQYF. The CDR3 DNA is TGTGCCAGCAGTGAGTCAGGCAGGACCTACGAGCAGTACTTC.

This chain uses TRBV7-6 with TRBJ2-7; TRBD2 agrees at 7 bases. J gave up 7 bases and V 8 bases, and 32 bases lay outside the gene matches. The germline gives CDR1 SGHVS, CDR2 FNYEAQ. The CDR3 runs 20 residues. The CDR3 DNA follows: TGTGCCAGCTCTGAACCGTCCGCCGAGCGGGACTTCCGGGACCTTGGGGAGCAGTACTTC. Translation gives CASSEPSAERDFRDLGEQYF. The complete variable domain, with remaining parts taken from reference TRBV7-6 and TRBJ2-7, reads GAGVSQSPRYKVTKRGQDVALRCDPISGHVSLYWYRQALGQGPEFLTYFNYEAQQDKSGLPNDRFSAERPEGSISTLTIQRTEQRDSAMYRCASSEPSAERDFRDLGEQYFGPGTRLTVT.

The chain is built from TRBV19 and TRBJ2-7; 11 bases are a match to TRBD1. Germline V gene sequence: CDR1 LNHDA, CDR2 SQIVND (reference sequence). This CDR3 is 15 amino acids long. V lost 3 bases and J lost 6; bases outside the gene matches: 7. DNA for the CDR3: TGTGCCAGTAGTATGAGTGGACAGGGGGCTATCGAGCAGTACTTC. This gives the protein CASSMSGQGAIEQYF.

This chain uses TRBV5-6 with TRBJ2-1; 7 bases line up with TRBD1. The J segment lost 4 bases and the V segment lost 4 bases, leaving 5 bases of the junction unmatched. The CDR3 totals 14 residues. Germline-derived CDR1 and CDR2 are SGHDT and YYEEEE. This CDR3 reads CASSGGTEYNEQFF. The CDR3 DNA reads TGTGCCAGCAGCGGTGGGACAGAATACAATGAGCAGTTCTTC.